Listed here is a single TCR beta chain. The antigen remains unidentified. The entry originates in a study of long-term antiretroviral therapy in people with HIV. Germline V gives CDR1 SGHNT, CDR2 YYREEE (reference sequence). V was clipped by 3 bases and J by 2 bases; unmatched bases: 3. The CDR3 is 14 residues long. Study-wide points: Data on ART adherence, viral resistance or therapy changes were unavailable.

An immunoSEQ assay, version v3.0, was performed at survey level. Sequencing aimed to cover about 35,000-55,000 T-cell genomes per sample. Libraries were prepared by immunoSEQ multiplex PCR; TCRdb keeps only in-frame clonotypes and omits some of them. The table includes over 20,000 clones, 75% to 90% detected once. Each participant with HIV received care in the United States. Sequencing used unsorted PBMCs, obtained 0.4 years after starting antiretroviral therapy. The rearrangement links TRBV5-4 to TRBJ2-7; 9 bases align to TRBD1. The receptor's source is a man in his fifties with HIV. CDR3 loop: CASSSGTGTYEQYF. CDR3 coding DNA: TGTGCCAGCAGCTCCGGGACAGGGACCTACGAGCAGTACTTC.